Each of the 26 T cell receptor beta chains below was sequenced from the same sample in a study of shared clonotypes between healthy human individuals (dated by TCRdb to the early 2020s). Library preparation was by the immunoSEQ multiplex PCR assay. What TCRdb holds here is the immuneACCESS table cut down to in-frame rearrangements. Part of the clones is not present; checked against another copy, under half of the missing clones reflect an unresolved V gene, and the others are unexplained. The sample data list around 1.9 million clones, and just under 95% of these were observed just once. Jointly, the top ten make up about 1.7% of the sample. For the CD8 naive samples, CD45RO-negative cells were positively selected for CCR7, yielding a CD45RA+CCR7+ population from which TemRA cells were excluded. The sample comprised naive CD8+ T cells from PBMCs. In light of the paper, this sample's cell subset or site label describes: CD45RA+CCR7+. The receptors were sampled from a man aged 18-30 years in good health. Some clones in this sample may be carry-over from other donors' samples.

V gene TRBV6-6 combines with J gene TRBJ2-7; 8 bases agree with TRBD2. Per the germline V gene, CDR1 is MNHNY and CDR2 is SVGAGI (reference sequence). The J segment lost 4 bases and the V segment lost 6 bases, leaving 11 bases of the junction unmatched. The CDR3 contains 15 residues. This CDR3 reads CASSRWVAGSYEQYF. In nucleotides, the CDR3 is TGTGCCAGCAGCCGCTGGGTAGCGGGATCGTACGAGCAGTACTTC.

The chain couples TRBV9 to TRBJ2-3, with TRBD1 matching over 8 bases. Germline-derived CDR1 and CDR2 are SGDLS and YYNGEE. CDR3 length: 17 residues. After removal of 4 bases from V and 4 bases from J, the junction contained 14 bases not matched to a gene. The CDR3 here is CASSPHPRTGMADTQYF. The CDR3 coding sequence is TGTGCCAGCAGCCCACATCCTCGGACAGGGATGGCAGATACGCAGTATTTT.

In the case of this clone: The same CDR3 is also encoded by other DNA sequences in this sample. This sequence joins TRBV5-6 and TRBJ2-1, with unresolved D. The CDR3 is 13 residues long. Germline CDR1 and CDR2: SGHDT and YYEEEE. V lost 0 bases, J lost 6 bases, and 7 bases lay in between. CDR3 bases: TGTGCCAGCAGCTTGGCGGTGTCCAATGAGCAGTTCTTC. As protein: CASSLAVSNEQFF. The full variable domain, its missing parts supplied by reference TRBV5-6 and TRBJ2-1, is DAGVTQSPTHLIKTRGQQVTLRCSPKSGHDTVSWYQQALGQGPQFIFQYYEEEERQRGNFPDRFSGHQFPNYSSELNVNALLLGDSALYLCASSLAVSNEQFFGPGTRLTVL.

The chain employs TRBV5-6 and TRBJ2-1; D possibly matches TRBD1 or TRBD2 (7 bases each). Germline V CDR1 and CDR2: SGHDT, YYEEEE. The CDR3 consists of 17 residues. Trimming pared 3 bases from V and 8 bases from J, leaving 24 bases between. CDR3 bases: TGTGCCAGCAGCTCCCCCCGGCTGCTCAGGGGGGGGGATGAGCAGTTCTTC. As protein: CASSSPRLLRGGDEQFF.

This chain joins TRBV9 and TRBJ2-1; TRBD2 might be the D (5 bases). Germline V gives CDR1 SGDLS, CDR2 YYNGEE. The CDR3 consists of 14 residues. V lost 4 bases, J lost 1 base, and 9 bases lay in between. CDR3 amino acids: CASSLLASYNEQFF. CDR3 bases: TGTGCCAGCAGCCTTCTAGCTTCCTACAATGAGCAGTTCTTC.

The rearrangement joins TRBV27 to TRBJ2-3, with TRBD2 matching over 7 bases. The CDR3 is made up of 15 amino acids. The J segment lost 4 bases and the V segment lost 1 base, leaving 5 bases of the junction unmatched. The germline gives CDR1 MNHEY, CDR2 SMNVEV (reference sequence). The CDR3 here is CASSLWAGAADTQYF. CDR3 in DNA: TGTGCCAGCAGTTTATGGGCGGGAGCCGCAGATACGCAGTATTTT.

V is TRBV5-4 and J is TRBJ2-2; 11 bases map to TRBD1. J was trimmed by 3 bases and V by 4 bases; bases with no gene match: 11. This CDR3 spans 18 amino acids. Germline assignment: CDR1 SGHNT and CDR2 YYREEE (reference sequence). The CDR3 nucleotides are TGTGCCAGCAGCCCGTCGGACAGGGGGCTTATTGACACCGGGGAGCTGTTTTTT. As protein: CASSPSDRGLIDTGELFF.

On this clone: This CDR3 is also generated by other DNA sequences in the sample. This chain joins TRBV6-5 and TRBJ2-7, with TRBD2 matching over 10 bases. This CDR3 is built from 14 residues. The germline gives CDR1 MNHEY, CDR2 SVGAGI. V dropped 5 bases and J dropped 4; count of bases not matched to a gene: 5. The CDR3 region has the DNA TGTGCCAGCAGTCCGGGACTAGCGCCTTACGAGCAGTACTTC. This encodes CASSPGLAPYEQYF.

V gene TRBV28 combines with J gene TRBJ2-5; TRBD2 aligns across 7 bases. J gave up 11 bases and V 1 base, and 7 bases lay outside the gene matches. The germline CDR1 and CDR2 sequences are MDHEN and SYDVKM. This CDR3 is 13 amino acids long. DNA for the CDR3: TGTGCCAGCAGTTTATATCGGAGGCGGGAGCAGTACTTC. This gives the protein CASSLYRRREQYF.

The chain is built from TRBV27 and TRBJ1-2, with D possibly TRBD1 on 5 matching bases. CDR1 is MNHEY and CDR2 is SMNVEV in the germline V gene (reference sequence). V was shortened by 6 bases and J by 8 bases, with 22 bases between the two germline ends. The CDR3 consists of 15 residues. The CDR3 sequence is CASRTRDEGHKGYTF. CDR3 coding DNA: TGTGCCAGCAGAACCCGTGACGAGGGGCACAAAGGCTACACCTTC.

The DNA of the CDR3 is TGTGCCAGCAGTTACAGGGGTCTTGGGTACGAGCAGTACTTC. Translating it yields CASSYRGLGYEQYF. The chain uses TRBV6-4 and TRBJ2-7; 7 bases align to TRBD1. This CDR3 is built from 14 residues. Unmatched junction bases numbered 8, after V lost 5 bases and J lost 4 bases. Germline V gene lookup returns CDR1 MRHNA and CDR2 SNTAGT.

The V and J genes are TRBV28 and TRBJ2-4; D is possibly TRBD1 or TRBD2 (6 bases each). CDR1 is MDHEN, CDR2 SYDVKM, per germline. This CDR3 has 14 residues. Trimming shortened V by 9 bases and J by 5 bases, and 17 bases separated the two germline ends. The CDR3 loop reads CASRGAAVQNIQYF. The CDR3 DNA is TGTGCCAGTAGGGGGGCGGCGGTTCAAAACATTCAGTACTTC.

This chain joins TRBV9 and TRBJ2-7; TRBD2 might be the D (6 bases). CDR3 length: 17 amino acids. V was clipped by 0 bases and J by 2 bases, with 18 bases between them. CDR1 and CDR2 from the germline V gene are SGDLS and YYNGEE. CDR3 amino acids: CASSVGLVIADTYEQYF. CDR3 in DNA: TGTGCCAGCAGCGTAGGTCTCGTGATAGCGGATACCTACGAGCAGTACTTC.

In its sample, this clone was seen a few times. V gene TRBV7-9 combines with J gene TRBJ2-7; maybe TRBD2 (7 bases). The germline V and J ends were trimmed by 5 bases and 6 bases, with 14 bases remaining between them. Looked up from germline, CDR1 is SEHNR and CDR2 is FQNEAQ (reference sequence). The CDR3 runs 13 residues. CDR3 nucleotides: TGTGCCAGCAGCAGATACAGGGAGGGCGAGCAGTACTTC. Protein: CASSRYREGEQYF.

A few counts support this clone. The V call is TRBV27, the J call TRBJ2-7, with TRBD2 matching over 7 bases. V lost 4 bases and J lost 6; bases outside the gene matches: 9. The CDR3 loop spans 14 amino acids. Germline V gene lookup returns CDR1 MNHEY and CDR2 SMNVEV (reference sequence). DNA for the CDR3: TGTGCCAGCAGTTCCCGACTAGCTTTGGGCGAGCAGTACTTC. The encoded protein is CASSSRLALGEQYF.

The chain has TRBV7-9 and TRBJ2-7; a weak D match, TRBD1 (5 bases). This CDR3 has 15 residues. V lost 3 bases and J lost 0, with 12 bases in between. Germline V gene lookup returns CDR1 SEHNR and CDR2 FQNEAQ (reference sequence). CDR3 in DNA: TGTGCCAGCAGCTTCCCAGGGCTGACCTCCTACGAGCAGTACTTC. Protein product: CASSFPGLTSYEQYF.

This clone was observed once. The V gene is TRBV5-1, the J gene TRBJ2-1, with TRBD1 matching over 8 bases. Trimming took 5 bases from V and 7 from J; bases not matched to a gene: 5. The CDR3 runs 13 residues. The germline CDR1 and CDR2 sequences are SGHRS and YFSETQ. CDR3 in DNA: TGCGCCAGCAGAGGACAGGGAGTGAATGAGCAGTTCTTC. Protein sequence: CASRGQGVNEQFF. Drawing the rest from reference TRBV5-1 and TRBJ2-1, the complete variable domain is KAGVTQTPRYLIKTRGQQVTLSCSPISGHRSVSWYQQTPGQGLQFLFEYFSETQRNKGNFPGRFSGRQFSNSRSEMNVSTLELGDSALYLCASRGQGVNEQFFGPGTRLTVL.

The CDR3 region is CASSPVLVNEQFF. The DNA of the CDR3 is TGTGCCAGCAGTCCCGTTTTGGTTAATGAGCAGTTCTTC. V gene TRBV27 combines with J gene TRBJ2-1; D uncertain. The CDR3 consists of 13 residues. Trimming stripped 5 bases from V and 7 bases from J, with 12 bases between. CDR1 and CDR2 from the germline V gene are MNHEY and SMNVEV (reference sequence).

This chain's CDR3 is CASRSGRSSYEQYF. CDR3 bases: TGTGCCAGCAGATCGGGAAGGAGCTCCTACGAGCAGTACTTC. This chain connects TRBV6-6 to TRBJ2-7; tentative D call: TRBD2 (5 bases). With 6 bases removed from V and 0 bases from J, the gap between germline ends came to 12 bases. The CDR3 loop spans 14 amino acids. Germline assignment: CDR1 MNHNY and CDR2 SVGAGI (reference sequence).

V is TRBV10-2 and J is TRBJ2-7, with a tentative D call TRBD2 (6 bases). The CDR3 is 16 amino acids. Trimming shortened V by 0 bases and J by 5 bases, and 17 bases separated the two germline ends. Per germline, CDR1 WSHSY and CDR2 SAAADI. CDR3 DNA sequence: TGCGCCAGCAGTGAGTCCCTGGAGGGGTCACGGAACGAGCAGTACTTC. Translation gives CASSESLEGSRNEQYF.

The sample holds one count of this clone. The chain is built from TRBV28 and TRBJ2-7, with D hard to call. CDR3 length equals 14 residues. Trimming shortened V by 4 bases and J by 7 bases, and 17 bases separated the two germline ends. Germline CDR1 is MDHEN and CDR2 is SYDVKM. The CDR3 DNA sequence: TGTGCCAGCAGTTACTCAGGCGGTACAAGGGAGCAGTACTTC. Translation gives CASSYSGGTREQYF. The full variable domain, rest sourced from reference TRBV28 and TRBJ2-7, is DVKVTQSSRYLVKRTGEKVFLECVQDMDHENMFWYRQDPGLGLRLIYFSYDVKMKEKGDIPEGYSVSREKKERFSLILESASTNQTSMYLCASSYSGGTREQYFGPGTRLTVT.

The V and J genes are TRBV9 and TRBJ2-2; D could derive from TRBD1 or TRBD2 (5 bases each). Trimming took off 2 bases at V and 1 base at J, with 15 bases between the two ends. From germline, CDR1 is SGDLS and CDR2 YYNGEE. This CDR3 spans 17 amino acids. CDR3 sequence (DNA): TGTGCCAGCAGCGTTCCGACCGGGACGGTGAACACCGGGGAGCTGTTTTTT. Translation: CASSVPTGTVNTGELFF.

The V call is TRBV28, the J call TRBJ1-1; 9 bases are a match to TRBD1. V lost 6 bases, J lost 1 base, and 6 bases stayed unmatched. Germline values: CDR1 MDHEN, CDR2 SYDVKM. The CDR3 runs to 15 residues. The chain's CDR3 is CASSLTGGGNTEAFF. Written as DNA, the CDR3 is TGTGCCAGCAGCTTAACAGGGGGCGGGAACACTGAAGCTTTCTTT.

This rearrangement joins TRBV7-9 to TRBJ2-7; tentative D call: TRBD2 (6 bases). CDR1 SEHNR and CDR2 FQNEAQ come from the germline V gene (reference sequence). This CDR3 has 13 amino acids. Deletions cut 6 bases from V and 2 bases from J, with 11 bases between. CDR3 bases: TGTGCCAGCAGGCCTGGAGGGCCCTACGAGCAGTACTTC. It translates to CASRPGGPYEQYF.

With regard to this clone: Other nucleotide sequences from this sample produce the same CDR3. This chain joins TRBV4-1 and TRBJ2-7; 12 bases align to TRBD2. The germline CDR1 and CDR2 sequences are MGHRA and YSYEKL. J was trimmed by 3 bases and V by 4 bases; bases with no gene match: 1. The CDR3 has 14 amino acids. This CDR3 is CASSLTSGSYEQYF. CDR3 coding DNA: TGCGCCAGCAGCCTGACTAGCGGGAGCTACGAGCAGTACTTC.

Of note for this clone: In the same sample, other DNA sequences code for this CDR3. The chain recombines TRBV28 with TRBJ1-1; weak D call: TRBD1 (6 bases). V was pared by 2 bases and J by 1 base, with 8 bases between. The V gene's germline CDR1 is MDHEN and CDR2 SYDVKM. The CDR3 runs to 14 residues. CDR3 amino acids: CASSLGRGNTEAFF. The CDR3 DNA reads TGTGCCAGCAGTTTAGGCAGGGGGAACACTGAAGCTTTCTTT.